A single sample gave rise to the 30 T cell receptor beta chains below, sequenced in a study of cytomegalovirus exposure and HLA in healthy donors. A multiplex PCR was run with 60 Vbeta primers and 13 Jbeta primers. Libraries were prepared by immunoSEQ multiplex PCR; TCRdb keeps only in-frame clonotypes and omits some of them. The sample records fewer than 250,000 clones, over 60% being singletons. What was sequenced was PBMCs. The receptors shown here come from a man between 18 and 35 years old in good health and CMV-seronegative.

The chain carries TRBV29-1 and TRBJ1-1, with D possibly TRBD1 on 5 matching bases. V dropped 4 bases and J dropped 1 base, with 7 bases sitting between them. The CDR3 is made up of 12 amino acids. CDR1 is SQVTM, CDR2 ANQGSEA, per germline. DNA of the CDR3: TGCAGCGTTGGACAGACGAACACTGAAGCTTTCTTT. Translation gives CSVGQTNTEAFF. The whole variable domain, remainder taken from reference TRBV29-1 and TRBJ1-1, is SAVISQKPSRDICQRGTSLTIQCQVDSQVTMMFWYRQQPGQSLTLIATANQGSEATYESGFVIDKFPISRPNLTFSTLTVSNMSPEDSSIYLCSVGQTNTEAFFGQGTRLTVV.

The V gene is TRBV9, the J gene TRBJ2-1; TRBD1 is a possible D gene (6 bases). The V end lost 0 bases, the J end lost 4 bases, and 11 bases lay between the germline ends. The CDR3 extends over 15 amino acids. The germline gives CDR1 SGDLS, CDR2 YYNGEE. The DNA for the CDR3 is TGTGCCAGCAGCGTAGACGGGACACCTTACAATGAGCAGTTCTTC. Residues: CASSVDGTPYNEQFF.

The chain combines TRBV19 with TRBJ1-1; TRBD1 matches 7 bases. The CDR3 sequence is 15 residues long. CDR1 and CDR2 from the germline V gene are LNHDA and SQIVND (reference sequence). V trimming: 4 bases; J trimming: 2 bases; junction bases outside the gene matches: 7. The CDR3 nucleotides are TGTGCCAGTAGTAGAGTGGACAGGCAAAACACTGAAGCTTTCTTT. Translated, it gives CASSRVDRQNTEAFF.

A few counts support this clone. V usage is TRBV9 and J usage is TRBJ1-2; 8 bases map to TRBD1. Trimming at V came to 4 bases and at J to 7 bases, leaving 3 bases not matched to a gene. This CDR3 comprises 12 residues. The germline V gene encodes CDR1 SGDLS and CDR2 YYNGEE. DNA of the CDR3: TGTGCCAGCAGCTCCGACAGGGGTGGCTACACCTTC. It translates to CASSSDRGGYTF.

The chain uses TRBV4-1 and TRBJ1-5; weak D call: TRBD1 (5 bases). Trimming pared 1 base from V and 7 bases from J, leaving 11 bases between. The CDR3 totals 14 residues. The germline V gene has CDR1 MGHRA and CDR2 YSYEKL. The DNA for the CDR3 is TGCGCCAGCAGCCAAGTAGGGGCGAGACAGCCCCAGCATTTT. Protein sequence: CASSQVGARQPQHF.

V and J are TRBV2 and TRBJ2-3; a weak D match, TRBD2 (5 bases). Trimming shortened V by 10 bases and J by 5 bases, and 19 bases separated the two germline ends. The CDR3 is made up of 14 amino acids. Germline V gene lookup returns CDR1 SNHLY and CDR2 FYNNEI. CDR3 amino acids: CATQPGLREDTQYF. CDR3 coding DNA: TGTGCCACCCAACCCGGACTCCGGGAAGATACGCAGTATTTT.

CDR3 bases: TGTGCCAGCACGACTAGCGGGACCGCCTACGAGCAGTACTTC. Its protein product is CASTTSGTAYEQYF. The chain employs TRBV28 and TRBJ2-7, with 11 bases fitting TRBD2. The length of the CDR3 is 14 residues. Trimming cost V 7 bases and J 2 bases; bases outside gene matches: 4. From germline, CDR1 is MDHEN and CDR2 SYDVKM.

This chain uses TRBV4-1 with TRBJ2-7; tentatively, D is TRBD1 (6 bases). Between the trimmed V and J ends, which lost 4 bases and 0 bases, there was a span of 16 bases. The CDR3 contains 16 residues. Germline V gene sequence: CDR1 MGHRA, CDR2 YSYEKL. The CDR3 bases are TGCGCCAGCAGCCCGCTTATAACAGGGAGCTCCTACGAGCAGTACTTC. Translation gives CASSPLITGSSYEQYF.

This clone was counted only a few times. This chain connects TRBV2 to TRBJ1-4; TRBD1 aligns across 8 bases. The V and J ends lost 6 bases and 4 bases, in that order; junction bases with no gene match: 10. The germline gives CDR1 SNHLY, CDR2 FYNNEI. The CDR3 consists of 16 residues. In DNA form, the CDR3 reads TGTGCCAGCAGCATTGATGGACAGGGAGTTAATGAAAAACTGTTTTTT. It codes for CASSIDGQGVNEKLFF.

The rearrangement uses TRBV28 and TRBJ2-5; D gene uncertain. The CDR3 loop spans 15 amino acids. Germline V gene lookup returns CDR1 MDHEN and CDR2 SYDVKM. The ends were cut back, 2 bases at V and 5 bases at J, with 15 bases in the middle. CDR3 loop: CASSLVPTPGETQYF. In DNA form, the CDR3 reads TGTGCCAGCAGTTTAGTTCCTACCCCCGGTGAGACCCAGTACTTC.

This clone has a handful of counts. The CDR3 protein is CASSFLGGGAYNEQFF. CDR3 coding DNA: TGTGCCAGCAGCTTTCTTGGAGGGGGCGCCTACAATGAGCAGTTCTTC. This chain joins TRBV7-2 and TRBJ2-1; D perhaps matches TRBD1 (7 bases). The CDR3 contains 16 residues. V lost 3 bases and J 2 bases, leaving 14 bases between the germline ends. CDR1 and CDR2 (germline): SGHTA, FQGNSA. Variable domain in full (rest from reference TRBV7-2 and TRBJ2-1): GAGVSQSPSNKVTEKGKDVELRCDPISGHTALYWYRQSLGQGLEFLIYFQGNSAPDKSGLPSDRFSAERTGGSVSTLTIQRTQQEDSAVYLCASSFLGGGAYNEQFFGPGTRLTVL.

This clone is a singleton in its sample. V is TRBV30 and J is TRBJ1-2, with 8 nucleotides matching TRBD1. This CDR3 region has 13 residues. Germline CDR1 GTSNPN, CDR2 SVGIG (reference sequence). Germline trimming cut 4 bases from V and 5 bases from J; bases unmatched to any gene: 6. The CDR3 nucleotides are TGTGCCTGGACCGAAGACAGGGGATATGGCTACACCTTC. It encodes CAWTEDRGYGYTF.

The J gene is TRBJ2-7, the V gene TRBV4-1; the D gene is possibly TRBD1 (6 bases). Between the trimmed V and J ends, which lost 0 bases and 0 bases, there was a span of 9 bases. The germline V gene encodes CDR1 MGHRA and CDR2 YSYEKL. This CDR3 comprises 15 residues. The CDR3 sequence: CASSQDPDSSYEQYF. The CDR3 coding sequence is TGCGCCAGCAGCCAAGATCCGGACAGCTCCTACGAGCAGTACTTC.

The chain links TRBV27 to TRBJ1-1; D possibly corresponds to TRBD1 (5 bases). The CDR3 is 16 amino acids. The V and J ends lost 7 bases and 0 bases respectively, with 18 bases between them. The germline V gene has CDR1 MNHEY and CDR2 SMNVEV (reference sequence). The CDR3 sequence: CASTSSFGGLNTEAFF. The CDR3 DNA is TGTGCCAGCACCTCCTCCTTCGGGGGACTGAACACTGAAGCTTTCTTT.

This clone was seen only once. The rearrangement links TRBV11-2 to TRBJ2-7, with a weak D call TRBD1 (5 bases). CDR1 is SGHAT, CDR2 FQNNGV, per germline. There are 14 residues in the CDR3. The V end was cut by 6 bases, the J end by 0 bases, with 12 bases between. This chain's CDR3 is CASSPGLSSYEQYF. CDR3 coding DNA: TGTGCCAGCAGTCCAGGGCTGAGCTCCTACGAGCAGTACTTC.

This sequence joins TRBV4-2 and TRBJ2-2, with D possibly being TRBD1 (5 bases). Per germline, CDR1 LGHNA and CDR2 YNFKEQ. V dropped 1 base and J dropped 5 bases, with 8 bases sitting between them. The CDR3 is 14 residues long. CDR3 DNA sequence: TGTGCCAGCAGCCAAGTTACAGGAACCGGGGAGCTGTTTTTT. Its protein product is CASSQVTGTGELFF.

The CDR3: CASSETLRQFF. In nucleotides, the CDR3 is TGTGCCAGCAGTGAAACCCTGAGGCAGTTCTTC. V is TRBV2 and J is TRBJ2-1; no clear D gene. Germline-derived CDR1 and CDR2 are SNHLY and FYNNEI. The CDR3 has 11 residues. V shed 2 bases and J shed 12 bases, with 8 bases lying between them. The whole variable domain, remainder taken from reference TRBV2 and TRBJ2-1, is EPEVTQTPSHQVTQMGQEVILRCVPISNHLYFYWYRQILGQKVEFLVSFYNNEISEKSEIFDDQFSVERPDGSNFTLKIRSTKLEDSAMYFCASSETLRQFFGPGTRLTVL.

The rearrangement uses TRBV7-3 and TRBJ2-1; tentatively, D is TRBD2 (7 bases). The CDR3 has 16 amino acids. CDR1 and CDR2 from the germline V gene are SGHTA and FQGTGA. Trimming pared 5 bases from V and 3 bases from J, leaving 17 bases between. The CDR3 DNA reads TGTGCCAGCAGCCCTAAGGCGGGGGCCCACTACAATGAGCAGTTCTTC. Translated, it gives CASSPKAGAHYNEQFF.

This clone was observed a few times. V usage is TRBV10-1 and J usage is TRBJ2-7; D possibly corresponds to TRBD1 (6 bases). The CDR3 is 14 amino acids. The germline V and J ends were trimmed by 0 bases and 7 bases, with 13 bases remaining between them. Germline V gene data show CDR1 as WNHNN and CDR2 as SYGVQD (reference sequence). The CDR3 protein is CASSESAGAREQYF. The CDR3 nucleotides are TGCGCCAGCAGTGAGTCGGCAGGGGCGCGGGAGCAGTACTTC.

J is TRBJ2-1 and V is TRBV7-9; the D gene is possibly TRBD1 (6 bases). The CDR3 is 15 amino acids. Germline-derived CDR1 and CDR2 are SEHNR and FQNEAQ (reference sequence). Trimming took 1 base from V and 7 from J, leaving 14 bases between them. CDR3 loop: CASSLEWGRRNEQFF. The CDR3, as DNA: TGTGCCAGCAGCTTAGAGTGGGGGCGGAGGAATGAGCAGTTCTTC.

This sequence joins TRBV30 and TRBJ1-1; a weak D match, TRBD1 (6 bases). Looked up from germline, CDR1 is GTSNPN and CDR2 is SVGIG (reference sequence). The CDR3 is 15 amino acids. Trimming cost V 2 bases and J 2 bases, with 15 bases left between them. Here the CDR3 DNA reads TGTGCCTGGAGTATTGAACCGGGACATAACACTGAAGCTTTCTTT. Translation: CAWSIEPGHNTEAFF.

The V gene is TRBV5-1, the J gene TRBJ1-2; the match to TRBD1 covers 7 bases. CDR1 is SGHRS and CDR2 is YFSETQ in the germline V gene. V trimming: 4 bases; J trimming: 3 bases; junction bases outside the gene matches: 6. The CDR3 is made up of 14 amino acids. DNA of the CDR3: TGCGCCAGCAGCCCGGGGGACAGTTACTATGGCTACACCTTC. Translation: CASSPGDSYYGYTF.

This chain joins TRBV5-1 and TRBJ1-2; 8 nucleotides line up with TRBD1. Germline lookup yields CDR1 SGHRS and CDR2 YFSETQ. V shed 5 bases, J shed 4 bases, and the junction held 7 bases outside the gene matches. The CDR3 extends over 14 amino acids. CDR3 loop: CASRADRGTYGYTF. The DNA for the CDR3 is TGCGCCAGCAGAGCAGACAGGGGAACCTATGGCTACACCTTC. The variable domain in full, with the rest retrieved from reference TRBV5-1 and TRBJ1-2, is KAGVTQTPRYLIKTRGQQVTLSCSPISGHRSVSWYQQTPGQGLQFLFEYFSETQRNKGNFPGRFSGRQFSNSRSEMNVSTLELGDSALYLCASRADRGTYGYTFGSGTRLTVV.

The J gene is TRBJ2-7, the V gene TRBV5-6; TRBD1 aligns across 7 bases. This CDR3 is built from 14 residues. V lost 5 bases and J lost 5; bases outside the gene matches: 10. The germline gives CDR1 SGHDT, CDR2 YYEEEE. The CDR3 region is CASRMTGSRHEQYF. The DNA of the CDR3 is TGTGCCAGCAGGATGACAGGGAGTCGTCACGAGCAGTACTTC.

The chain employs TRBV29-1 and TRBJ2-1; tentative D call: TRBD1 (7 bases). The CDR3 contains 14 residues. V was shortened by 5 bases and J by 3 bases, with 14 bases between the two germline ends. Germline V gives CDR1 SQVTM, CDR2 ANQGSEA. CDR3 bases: TGCAGCGTTCCCAGGGGGGTCGGCTACAATGAGCAGTTCTTC. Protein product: CSVPRGVGYNEQFF.

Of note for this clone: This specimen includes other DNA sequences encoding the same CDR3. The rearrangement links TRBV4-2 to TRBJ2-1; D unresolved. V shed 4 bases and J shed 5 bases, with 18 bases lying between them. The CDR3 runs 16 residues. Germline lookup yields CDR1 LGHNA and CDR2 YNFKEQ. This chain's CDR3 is CASSRHTRSDDNEQFF. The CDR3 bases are TGTGCCAGCAGCCGCCATACTCGGAGTGATGACAATGAGCAGTTCTTC.

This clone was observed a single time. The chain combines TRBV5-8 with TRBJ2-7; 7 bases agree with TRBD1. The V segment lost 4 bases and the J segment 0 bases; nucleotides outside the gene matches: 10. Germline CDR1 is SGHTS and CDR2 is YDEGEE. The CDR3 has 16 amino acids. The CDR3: CASSVIRDRSSYEQYF. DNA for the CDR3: TGTGCCAGCAGCGTAATCCGGGACAGAAGCTCCTACGAGCAGTACTTC.

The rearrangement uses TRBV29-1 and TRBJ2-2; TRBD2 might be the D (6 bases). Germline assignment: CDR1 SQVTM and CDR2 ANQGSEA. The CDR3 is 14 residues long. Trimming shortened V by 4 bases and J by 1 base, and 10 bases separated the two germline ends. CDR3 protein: CSVVQGGNTGELFF. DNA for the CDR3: TGCAGCGTTGTTCAGGGAGGGAACACCGGGGAGCTGTTTTTT.

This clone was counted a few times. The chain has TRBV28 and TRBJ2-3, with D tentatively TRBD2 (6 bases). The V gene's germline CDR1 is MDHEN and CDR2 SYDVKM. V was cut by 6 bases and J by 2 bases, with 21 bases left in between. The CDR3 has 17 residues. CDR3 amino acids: CASSPGGAAVNTDTQYF. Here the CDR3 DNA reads TGTGCCAGCAGCCCCGGCGGGGCCGCCGTTAACACAGATACGCAGTATTTT.

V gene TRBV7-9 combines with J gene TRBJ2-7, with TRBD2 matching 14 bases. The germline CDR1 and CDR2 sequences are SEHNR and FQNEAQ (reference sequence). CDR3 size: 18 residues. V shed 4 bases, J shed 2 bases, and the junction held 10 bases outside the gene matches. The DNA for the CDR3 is TGTGCCAGCAGCTACACGGGACTAGCGGGAGAGATAACCTACGAGCAGTACTTC. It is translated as CASSYTGLAGEITYEQYF.